One sample yielded the 21 T cell receptor beta chains listed below, sequenced in a study of memory CD4+ T cells and cytomegalovirus serostatus. The sort gate was single viable CD3+CD4+CD8-CD45RO+ cells for memory CD4+ T cells. Data came from immunoSEQ multiplex PCR; TCRdb stores just in-frame clones and leaves some out. Of about 56,000 clones in the sample, about four fifths were seen once. Sample: memory CD4+ T cells from blood. The receptors here all came from an adult in good health and CMV-seronegative.

The chain uses TRBV11-2 and TRBJ2-7; TRBD1 matches at 8 bases. This CDR3 spans 14 amino acids. V was clipped by 5 bases and J by 3 bases; unmatched bases: 6. The germline V gene has CDR1 SGHAT and CDR2 FQNNGV. The chain's CDR3 is CASSPGTGYYEQYF. The CDR3 nucleotides are TGTGCCAGCAGCCCGGGGACAGGCTACTACGAGCAGTACTTC.

J is TRBJ1-5 and V is TRBV9, with 8 bases fitting TRBD1. The CDR3 covers 15 residues. CDR1 and CDR2 (germline): SGDLS, YYNGEE. The J segment lost 3 bases and the V segment lost 3 bases, leaving 5 bases of the junction unmatched. The CDR3 sequence: CASSATGEPNQPQHF. CDR3 in DNA: TGTGCCAGCAGCGCGACAGGGGAACCCAATCAGCCCCAGCATTTT.

The chain couples TRBV7-2 to TRBJ2-7; D is unresolved. The length of the CDR3 is 11 residues. The V gene lost 2 bases and the J gene lost 3 bases, with 2 bases spanning the gap. The V gene's germline CDR1 is SGHTA and CDR2 FQGNSA. The CDR3 DNA sequence: TGTGCCAGCAGCTTAAGCTACGAGCAGTACTTC. Its protein is CASSLSYEQYF. Supplemented by reference TRBV7-2 and TRBJ2-7, the full variable domain reads GAGVSQSPSNKVTEKGKDVELRCDPISGHTALYWYRQSLGQGLEFLIYFQGNSAPDKSGLPSDRFSAERTGGSVSTLTIQRTQQEDSAVYLCASSLSYEQYFGPGTRLTVT.

The chain couples TRBV6-5 to TRBJ1-1; D is ambiguous. V was cut by 3 bases and J by 1 base, with 9 bases left in between. CDR1 and CDR2 from the germline V gene are MNHEY and SVGAGI. The CDR3 is 14 amino acids. The CDR3 here is CASSYAEGNTEAFF. The DNA for the CDR3 is TGTGCCAGCAGTTATGCGGAAGGGAACACTGAAGCTTTCTTT.

The chain joins TRBV30 to TRBJ2-3; maybe TRBD2 (5 bases). Germline V gene data show CDR1 as GTSNPN and CDR2 as SVGIG (reference sequence). CDR3 length equals 14 residues. Trimming removed 2 bases at V and 3 bases at J, with 12 bases between. CDR3: CAWSTGVGTDTQYF. The CDR3 DNA sequence: TGTGCCTGGAGTACCGGGGTAGGTACAGATACGCAGTATTTT.

The rearrangement joins TRBV2 to TRBJ2-1; D remains unclear. V was cut by 3 bases and J by 4 bases, with 7 bases left in between. From germline, CDR1 is SNHLY and CDR2 FYNNEI. This CDR3 contains 13 residues. This CDR3 is CASSENGYNEQFF. CDR3 sequence (DNA): TGTGCCAGCAGTGAGAACGGTTACAATGAGCAGTTCTTC.

The CDR3 DNA reads TGTGCCAGCAGCCCCGACTTCCAGCTGGGAGCTTTCTTT. This gives the protein CASSPDFQLGAFF. The chain joins TRBV7-8 to TRBJ1-1, with D hard to call. Germline values: CDR1 SGHVS, CDR2 FQNEAQ. V was cut by 5 bases and J by 10 bases, with 17 bases left in between. There are 13 residues in the CDR3.

The genes are TRBV5-5 and TRBJ2-3; D is perhaps TRBD2 (6 bases). V was trimmed by 4 bases and J by 5 bases, leaving 8 bases between them. The V gene's germline CDR1 is SGHKS and CDR2 YYEKEE (reference sequence). This CDR3 contains 12 residues. The CDR3 nucleotides are TGTGCCAGCAGCGATAGCGGAGATACGCAGTATTTT. It encodes CASSDSGDTQYF.

The V call is TRBV30, the J call TRBJ1-1; TRBD1 agrees at 7 bases. The CDR3 totals 15 residues. Germline values: CDR1 GTSNPN, CDR2 SVGIG (reference sequence). V gave up 2 bases and J gave up 0 bases; unmatched junction bases: 6. The CDR3 loop is CAWSFPTGMNTEAFF. CDR3 coding DNA: TGTGCCTGGAGTTTTCCGACAGGGATGAACACTGAAGCTTTCTTT. The whole variable domain, remainder taken from reference TRBV30 and TRBJ1-1, is SQTIHQWPATLVQPVGSPLSLECTVEGTSNPNLYWYRQAAGRGLQLLFYSVGIGQISSEVPQNLSASRPQDRQFILSSKKLLLSDSGFYLCAWSFPTGMNTEAFFGQGTRLTVV.

V gene TRBV19 combines with J gene TRBJ1-3; 7 positions agree with TRBD1. CDR1 and CDR2 from the germline V gene are LNHDA and SQIVND (reference sequence). This CDR3 contains 17 residues. The junction had 11 bases not matched to a gene; V was cut back by 6 bases and J by 0 bases. CDR3 bases: TGTGCCAGTAGCCATGGCAGGGGGTTTGCCTCTGGAAACACCATATATTTT. The encoded protein is CASSHGRGFASGNTIYF.

The chain carries TRBV11-1 and TRBJ1-2; 9 bases agree with TRBD1. The germline V gene encodes CDR1 SGHAT and CDR2 FQDESV (reference sequence). The V gene end was trimmed by 5 bases and the J gene end by 5 bases; junction bases not matched to a gene: 9. This CDR3 is 15 amino acids long. For the CDR3, the DNA is TGTGCCAGCAGCCCACGGGACAGGGACACGTATGGCTACACCTTC. Translating it yields CASSPRDRDTYGYTF.

The chain links TRBV7-3 to TRBJ2-2; possibly TRBD1 for D (6 bases). Germline CDR1 SGHTA, CDR2 FQGTGA. V was pared by 6 bases and J by 6 bases, with 8 bases between. The CDR3 loop spans 12 amino acids. Here the CDR3 reads CASRQGSGELFF. The CDR3 DNA reads TGTGCCAGCAGACAGGGATCCGGGGAGCTGTTTTTT.

This chain uses TRBV7-8 with TRBJ2-2; 7 positions match TRBD1. The ends lost 0 bases at V and 4 bases at J; junction bases unmatched: 5. The CDR3 sequence is 16 residues long. Germline lookup yields CDR1 SGHVS and CDR2 FQNEAQ. In DNA form, the CDR3 reads TGTGCCAGCAGCTTAGCAGGGGGCACGGGCACCGGGGAGCTGTTTTTT. Its translation is CASSLAGGTGTGELFF.

This clone is a singleton in its sample. V usage is TRBV5-6 and J usage is TRBJ1-2; 10 bases fit TRBD1. Germline CDR1 reads SGHDT; CDR2 reads YYEEEE. The V and J ends lost 4 bases and 0 bases, in that order; junction bases with no gene match: 9. This CDR3 is built from 17 residues. CDR3 protein: CASSETGGHLTNYGYTF. Here the CDR3 DNA reads TGTGCCAGCAGCGAGACAGGGGGCCACTTAACTAACTATGGCTACACCTTC.

In its sample, this clone was seen a few times. The chain links TRBV10-3 to TRBJ2-2, with TRBD1 as a possible D gene (5 bases). The V end lost 2 bases, the J end lost 3 bases, and 13 bases lay between the germline ends. Germline V CDR1 and CDR2: ENHRY, SYGVKD. The CDR3 contains 16 residues. This CDR3 reads CAISEVPARDTGELFF. The CDR3 DNA reads as TGTGCCATCAGTGAGGTGCCAGCCAGGGACACCGGGGAGCTGTTTTTT.

The V call is TRBV7-2, the J call TRBJ1-5; 7 nucleotides align to TRBD1. The CDR3 sequence is 14 residues long. The germline gives CDR1 SGHTA, CDR2 FQGNSA. The V segment lost 5 bases and the J segment 1 base; nucleotides outside the gene matches: 2. CDR3 sequence (DNA): TGTGCCAGCAGCCGGGGACAGAGCAATCAGCCCCAGCATTTT. Protein product: CASSRGQSNQPQHF. The entire variable domain, with the rest obtained from reference TRBV7-2 and TRBJ1-5, is as follows: GAGVSQSPSNKVTEKGKDVELRCDPISGHTALYWYRQSLGQGLEFLIYFQGNSAPDKSGLPSDRFSAERTGGSVSTLTIQRTQQEDSAVYLCASSRGQSNQPQHFGDGTRLSIL.

This sequence joins TRBV20-1 and TRBJ2-1; TRBD1 might be the D (6 bases). The CDR3 contains 11 residues. Trimming took 7 bases from V and 7 from J, leaving 11 bases between them. The germline CDR1 and CDR2 sequences are DFQATT and SNEGSKA (reference sequence). DNA of the CDR3: TGCAGTGGCAGGGGAGTTAATGAGCAGTTCTTC. It encodes CSGRGVNEQFF.

The J gene is TRBJ2-5, the V gene TRBV7-9, with 10 bases aligning to TRBD1. This CDR3 has 14 amino acids. Trimming cost V 5 bases and J 5 bases; bases outside gene matches: 5. Germline V gene lookup returns CDR1 SEHNR and CDR2 FQNEAQ (reference sequence). CDR3 amino acids: CASSPGQGRETQYF. The CDR3 region has the DNA TGTGCCAGCAGCCCGGGACAGGGGAGGGAGACCCAGTACTTC.

V is TRBV7-3 and J is TRBJ2-1, with 8 positions matching TRBD2. Germline-derived CDR1 and CDR2 are SGHTA and FQGTGA. The V gene end was trimmed by 3 bases and the J gene end by 7 bases; junction bases not matched to a gene: 8. The CDR3 is 15 amino acids. CDR3 protein: CASSFGTSAKNEQFF. In DNA, the CDR3 is TGTGCCAGCAGCTTTGGGACTAGTGCGAAAAATGAGCAGTTCTTC.

This clone was recorded once. V is TRBV5-1 and J is TRBJ1-4; D is possibly TRBD1 (5 bases). The CDR3 runs to 13 residues. The germline V gene has CDR1 SGHRS and CDR2 YFSETQ. Trimming removed 3 bases at V and 8 bases at J, with 11 bases between. For the CDR3, the DNA is TGCGCCAGCAGCTGGGACCTGGGAGAAAAACTGTTTTTT. Translating it yields CASSWDLGEKLFF.

The chain carries TRBV7-2 and TRBJ2-7; the D call may be TRBD1 or TRBD2 (5 bases each). Trimming stripped 4 bases from V and 5 bases from J, with 12 bases between. Per the germline V gene, CDR1 is SGHTA and CDR2 is FQGNSA. This CDR3 region has 13 residues. This chain's CDR3 is CASSSPGRHEQYF. The CDR3 DNA follows: TGTGCCAGCAGCTCACCGGGACGGCACGAGCAGTACTTC.